The T cell receptor (beta chain) described here comes from a study of spatial heterogeneity in lung cancer. On the study more broadly: Detected beta-chain sequences consistently exceeded alpha-chain sequences. The average appearance count of each unique TCR and UMI combination in raw reads was more than eight.

Using its own MiXCR run on the 5' RACE reads, TCRdb lists one record per CDR3 protein. The table shows roughly 4,600 distinct CDR3 sequences, with approximately 16% occurring only once. This sample's time point: sample taken at primary tumor resection. Tumor, nontumor lung or frozen PBMC supplied whole RNA that was sequenced unsorted. The germline V gene has CDR1 SGHRS and CDR2 YFSETQ. The CDR3 covers 17 residues. V was pared by 1 base and J by 0 bases, with 14 bases between. V and J are TRBV5-1 and TRBJ2-1; TRBD2 might be the D (6 bases). The source of this sequence is a male donor with early-stage non-small cell lung cancer. Specimen: normal lung tissue next to the tumor, collected at surgery. DNA for the CDR3: TGCGCCAGCAGCTTGTCAGGCCGGAGGGGCTCCTACAATGAGCAGTTCTTC. Its translation: CASSLSGRRGSYNEQFF.